These 25 T cell receptor beta chains came from one sample sequenced in a study of blood T cell repertoires in COVID-19. Method: immunoSEQ multiplex PCR; TCRdb's copy keeps in-frame clones and lacks some. The table records some 130,000 clones, around 88% of them present only once. Input material: peripheral blood. Every receptor here comes from a man aged 45 to 65 with active or convalescent COVID-19.

The gene calls are TRBV7-2 and TRBJ1-1; the D gene is possibly TRBD1 (6 bases). V was pared by 5 bases and J by 11 bases, with 18 bases between. The germline gives CDR1 SGHTA, CDR2 FQGNSA. This CDR3 comprises 13 residues. The CDR3 region is CASSENPGAGAFF. The DNA of the CDR3 is TGTGCCAGCAGCGAAAACCCAGGGGCTGGGGCTTTCTTT.

This chain connects TRBV5-6 to TRBJ2-7, with a tentative D call TRBD2 (5 bases). V dropped 0 bases and J dropped 2 bases, with 12 bases sitting between them. Germline V lookup: CDR1 SGHDT, CDR2 YYEEEE. The CDR3 is made up of 15 amino acids. The CDR3 DNA sequence: TGTGCCAGCAGCTTGGTAGTAGCGAGACCCTACGAGCAGTACTTC. Protein sequence: CASSLVVARPYEQYF.

The CDR3 sequence: CSVRTGGAYEQYF. In DNA form, the CDR3 reads TGCAGCGTTCGGACAGGGGGTGCCTACGAGCAGTACTTC. The genes are TRBV29-1 and TRBJ2-7; 10 bases are shared with TRBD1. V trimming: 5 bases; J trimming: 2 bases; junction bases outside the gene matches: 3. The germline V gene has CDR1 SQVTM and CDR2 ANQGSEA. CDR3 size: 13 residues.

In regard to this clone: Other DNA sequences in the same sample also yield this CDR3. The chain recombines TRBV18 with TRBJ1-5; 7 bases are shared with TRBD1. J gave up 5 bases and V 3 bases, and 4 bases lay outside the gene matches. Germline V lookup: CDR1 KGHSH, CDR2 LQKENI. The CDR3 spans 14 residues. This CDR3 is CASSPGTGDQPQHF. CDR3 in DNA: TGTGCCAGCTCACCCGGTACAGGGGATCAGCCCCAGCATTTT.

This rearrangement joins TRBV5-1 to TRBJ2-2; 10 nucleotides match TRBD2. The ends lost 4 bases at V and 0 bases at J; junction bases unmatched: 0. The length of the CDR3 is 15 residues. The germline CDR1 and CDR2 sequences are SGHRS and YFSETQ. CDR3 region: CASSSGGANTGELFF. CDR3 coding DNA: TGCGCCAGCAGCAGCGGGGGGGCGAACACCGGGGAGCTGTTTTTT.

The gene calls are TRBV18 and TRBJ2-1; 8 bases map to TRBD1. The CDR3 runs to 16 residues. Germline trimming cut 0 bases from V and 9 bases from J; bases unmatched to any gene: 10. Germline V gene data show CDR1 as KGHSH and CDR2 as LQKENI. The CDR3 loop is CASSPPAQGAGPEQFF. DNA for the CDR3: TGTGCCAGCTCACCACCGGCCCAGGGGGCGGGTCCTGAGCAGTTCTTC. The full variable domain, rest sourced from reference TRBV18 and TRBJ2-1, is NAGVMQNPRHLVRRRGQEARLRCSPMKGHSHVYWYRQLPEEGLKFMVYLQKENIIDESGMPKERFSAEFPKEGPSILRIQQVVRGDSAAYFCASSPPAQGAGPEQFFGPGTRLTVL.

The J gene is TRBJ2-3, the V gene TRBV4-1, with 9 bases that match TRBD1. The germline V gene encodes CDR1 MGHRA and CDR2 YSYEKL. Germline trimming cut 4 bases from V and 1 base from J; bases unmatched to any gene: 9. The CDR3 runs 17 residues. CDR3 coding DNA: TGCGCCAGCAGCCCGAGGGACAGGGCAATGCGCACAGATACGCAGTATTTT. Its protein is CASSPRDRAMRTDTQYF.

V and J are TRBV7-6 and TRBJ1-6; 9 bases line up with TRBD1. CDR3 size: 15 residues. The ends lost 5 bases at V and 6 bases at J; junction bases unmatched: 5. CDR1 SGHVS and CDR2 FNYEAQ come from the germline V gene. The CDR3 spells CASSPGTGPNSPLHF. CDR3 in DNA: TGTGCCAGCAGCCCGGGGACAGGGCCTAATTCACCCCTCCACTTT.

V and J are TRBV28 and TRBJ2-7; the D gene is possibly TRBD2 (7 bases). The CDR3 sequence is 16 residues long. The V gene's germline CDR1 is MDHEN and CDR2 SYDVKM. V was shortened by 2 bases and J by 0 bases, with 14 bases between the two germline ends. CDR3 region: CASSLGGGALSYEQYF. The CDR3 nucleotides are TGTGCCAGCAGTTTAGGTGGGGGGGCCCTCTCCTACGAGCAGTACTTC.

The chain combines TRBV18 with TRBJ2-7, with TRBD1 matching over 9 bases. V lost 0 bases and J lost 2; bases outside the gene matches: 2. The CDR3 is made up of 15 amino acids. Germline V gene sequence: CDR1 KGHSH, CDR2 LQKENI. The CDR3 reads CASSPPGQGTYEQYF. The CDR3 DNA is TGTGCCAGCTCACCACCCGGACAGGGGACCTACGAGCAGTACTTC.

V is TRBV30 and J is TRBJ2-1, with D possibly matching TRBD1 (7 bases). The V end was cut by 4 bases, the J end by 7 bases, with 17 bases between. There are 14 residues in the CDR3. Germline CDR1 is GTSNPN and CDR2 is SVGIG (reference sequence). DNA for the CDR3: TGTGCCTGGAATGTAGGGGGGACAGTGAATGAGCAGTTCTTC. It is translated as CAWNVGGTVNEQFF.

This clone showed up just once. The rearrangement uses TRBV14 and TRBJ2-3; unclear D gene. The V end lost 0 bases, the J end lost 1 base, and 8 bases lay between the germline ends. CDR1 and CDR2 (germline): SGHDN, FVKESK. The CDR3 length is 15 residues. CDR3 amino acids: CASSQEWARTDTQYF. The CDR3 region has the DNA TGTGCCAGCAGCCAAGAGTGGGCACGCACAGATACGCAGTATTTT.

The V and J genes are TRBV28 and TRBJ1-2; possible D gene TRBD1, 5 bases. This CDR3 comprises 15 residues. V was cut by 6 bases and J by 0 bases, with 14 bases left in between. In germline, CDR1 is MDHEN, CDR2 SYDVKM. CDR3 sequence (DNA): TGTGCCAGCAGATTACCCCTGACAGCTAACTATGGCTACACCTTC. It yields the protein CASRLPLTANYGYTF.

The chain carries TRBV19 and TRBJ1-1; D unclear. V lost 3 bases, J lost 1 base, and 9 bases lay in between. The V gene's germline CDR1 is LNHDA and CDR2 SQIVND (reference sequence). The CDR3 length is 14 residues. The CDR3 protein is CASSIGGGNTEAFF. The CDR3 DNA follows: TGTGCCAGTAGTATTGGAGGAGGGAACACTGAAGCTTTCTTT.

This clone was detected only once. J is TRBJ2-1 and V is TRBV18; 10 nucleotides agree with TRBD2. This CDR3 is built from 16 residues. CDR1 and CDR2 from the germline V gene are KGHSH and LQKENI. With V trimmed by 3 bases and J by 5 bases, 7 bases remained unmatched. CDR3 sequence (DNA): TGTGCCAGCTCACCGAGACTAGCGGGTACTGACAATGAGCAGTTCTTC. It is translated as CASSPRLAGTDNEQFF.

The rearrangement links TRBV4-2 to TRBJ1-2; no definite D call. CDR1 and CDR2 from the germline V gene are LGHNA and YNFKEQ. The V end lost 5 bases, the J end lost 4 bases, and 17 bases lay between the germline ends. The CDR3 is made up of 15 amino acids. The CDR3 DNA reads as TGTGCCAGCAGCAGAGGAACCGGGAATTTCTATGGCTACACCTTC. Protein product: CASSRGTGNFYGYTF.

This chain links TRBV5-1 with TRBJ1-1; 7 bases agree with TRBD1. Trimming cost V 4 bases and J 5 bases; bases outside gene matches: 8. The CDR3 is 14 residues long. Germline V CDR1 and CDR2: SGHRS, YFSETQ. CDR3 sequence reads: CASSGTGDYTEAFF. CDR3 DNA: TGCGCCAGCAGCGGAACAGGGGATTATACTGAAGCTTTCTTT.

V and J are TRBV18 and TRBJ1-1; perhaps TRBD1 as D (6 bases). V gave up 3 bases and J gave up 2 bases, with 22 bases separating them. Looked up from germline, CDR1 is KGHSH and CDR2 is LQKENI. The CDR3 has 18 amino acids. The CDR3 bases are TGTGCCAGCTCACCTCGGGGGCAGGGGAGCGGGATAAACACTGAAGCTTTCTTT. This encodes CASSPRGQGSGINTEAFF.

The chain is built from TRBV9 and TRBJ1-6; TRBD1 might be the D (5 bases). V was clipped by 0 bases and J by 7 bases, with 11 bases between them. The CDR3 consists of 15 residues. Germline V CDR1 and CDR2: SGDLS, YYNGEE. This CDR3 reads CASSVVDRTNSPLHF. In nucleotides, the CDR3 is TGTGCCAGCAGCGTAGTTGACAGAACAAATTCACCCCTCCACTTT.

The chain recombines TRBV10-3 with TRBJ1-1; tentatively, D is TRBD1 (5 bases). V lost 6 bases and J 2 bases, leaving 16 bases between the germline ends. The germline gives CDR1 ENHRY, CDR2 SYGVKD. The CDR3 has 15 amino acids. The CDR3 spells CAIREQGLINTEAFF. In nucleotides, the CDR3 is TGTGCCATCAGGGAGCAGGGCTTGATCAACACTGAAGCTTTCTTT.

The chain joins TRBV5-1 to TRBJ1-6; 7 nucleotides agree with TRBD1. Per germline, CDR1 SGHRS and CDR2 YFSETQ. Trimming took 1 base from V and 7 from J; bases not matched to a gene: 2. CDR3 length equals 14 residues. In DNA form, the CDR3 reads TGCGCCAGCAGCTTGCGGACAGGCAATTCACCCCTCCACTTT. Translation gives CASSLRTGNSPLHF.

The chain joins TRBV7-9 to TRBJ2-5, with 7 bases lining up with TRBD2. V was clipped by 2 bases and J by 4 bases; unmatched bases: 1. The CDR3 runs 13 residues. Germline V CDR1 and CDR2: SEHNR, FQNEAQ (reference sequence). CDR3 in amino acids: CASSLREGETQYF. The CDR3 DNA sequence: TGTGCCAGCAGCTTAAGGGAGGGAGAGACCCAGTACTTC.

This chain connects TRBV19 to TRBJ1-6; D not resolved. With 5 bases removed from V and 12 bases from J, the gap between germline ends came to 17 bases. The V gene's germline CDR1 is LNHDA and CDR2 SQIVND (reference sequence). The CDR3 has 14 residues. CDR3 DNA sequence: TGTGCCAGTAGTGCCAGCCTCGGGTCCGGACCCCTCCACTTT. Translating gives CASSASLGSGPLHF.

The chain links TRBV9 to TRBJ2-7, with TRBD2 as a possible D gene (6 bases). V was trimmed by 4 bases and J by 3 bases, leaving 14 bases between them. The germline gives CDR1 SGDLS, CDR2 YYNGEE. There are 14 residues in the CDR3. The DNA of the CDR3 is TGTGCCAGCAGCCCCGTGGCTAGCGTCTACGAGCAGTACTTC. Encoded protein: CASSPVASVYEQYF.

The chain couples TRBV27 to TRBJ2-5; tentatively, D is TRBD2 (5 bases). The germline V gene encodes CDR1 MNHEY and CDR2 SMNVEV (reference sequence). The CDR3 is 15 amino acids. Deletions cut 5 bases from V and 0 bases from J, with 13 bases between. Here the CDR3 DNA reads TGTGCCAGCAGTAAATTCGGGAACCACCAAGAGACCCAGTACTTC. As protein: CASSKFGNHQETQYF.